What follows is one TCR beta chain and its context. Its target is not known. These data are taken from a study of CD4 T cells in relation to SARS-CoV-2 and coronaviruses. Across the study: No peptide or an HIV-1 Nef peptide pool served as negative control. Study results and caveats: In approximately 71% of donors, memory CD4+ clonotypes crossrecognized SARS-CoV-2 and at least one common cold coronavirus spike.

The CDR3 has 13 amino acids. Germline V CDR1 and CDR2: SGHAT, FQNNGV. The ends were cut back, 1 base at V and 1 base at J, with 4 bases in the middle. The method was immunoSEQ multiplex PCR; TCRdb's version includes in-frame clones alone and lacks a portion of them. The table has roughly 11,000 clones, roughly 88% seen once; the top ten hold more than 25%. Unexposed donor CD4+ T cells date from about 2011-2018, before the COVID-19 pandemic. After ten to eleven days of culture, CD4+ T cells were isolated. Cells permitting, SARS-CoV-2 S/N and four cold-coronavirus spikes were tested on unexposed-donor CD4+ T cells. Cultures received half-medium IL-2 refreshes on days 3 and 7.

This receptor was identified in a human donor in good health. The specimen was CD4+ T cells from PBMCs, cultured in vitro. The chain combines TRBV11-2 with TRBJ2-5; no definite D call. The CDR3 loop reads CASSLGSQETQYF. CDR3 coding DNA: TGTGCCAGCAGCTTAGGCAGCCAAGAGACCCAGTACTTC.